This T cell receptor beta chain was recovered during a study of blood T cell repertoires in COVID-19. Everyone who took part was roughly 18 to 89 years old, and they came from 20 to 25 US areas. Cohort 3 recovery required two negative PCRs, clearance, or symptom resolution. The method was immunoSEQ multiplex PCR; TCRdb's version includes in-frame clones alone and lacks a portion of them. The repertoire includes 200,000 to 250,000 clones, about 79% of them detected once, and around 3.4% sits in the top ten. Trimming cost V 5 bases and J 2 bases, with 9 bases left between them. Looked up from germline, CDR1 is SGHDT and CDR2 is YYEEEE. The CDR3 sequence is 13 residues long.

Specimen: PBMCs or T cells enriched from blood (not recorded which). The chain employs TRBV5-6 and TRBJ2-3; no definite D call. The clonotype comes from an older woman who had recovered from COVID-19. The CDR3 sequence: CASSQRATDTQYF. DNA for the CDR3: TGTGCCAGCAGTCAAAGAGCCACAGATACGCAGTATTTT.